Presented here are 18 T cell receptor beta chains from one specimen sequenced in a study of neurological immune-mediated disorders. TCRdb reprocessed the 5' RACE reads with MiXCR, giving one entry per CDR3 protein. The repertoire holds fewer than 20,000 distinct CDR3 sequences, with less than 15% as singletons. The sample comprised CD4+ T cells from blood. These receptors were obtained from a woman aged 60 to 75 with HTLV-1-associated myelopathy (HAM/TSP).

Points on this clonotype: Possible read error: a much larger clone is one base away. CDR3 in amino acids: CSARDSGRVGTDMQYF. The DNA for the CDR3 is TGCAGTGCTAGAGATAGCGGGAGGGTTGGCACAGATATGCAGTATTTT. This chain connects TRBV20-1 to TRBJ2-3, with 11 positions matching TRBD2. CDR1 DFQATT and CDR2 SNEGSKA come from the germline V gene (reference sequence). There are 16 residues in the CDR3.

This clonotype was counted at least ten times. The chain employs TRBV7-9 and TRBJ1-1; D not certain. This CDR3 spans 13 amino acids. V was cut by 2 bases and J by 5 bases, with 9 bases left in between. Germline V lookup: CDR1 SEHNR, CDR2 FQNEAQ (reference sequence). In nucleotides, the CDR3 is TGTGCCAGCAGCTTACAGACGAGGACTGAAGCTTTCTTT. Protein: CASSLQTRTEAFF.

The table lists this clonotype with many counts. J is TRBJ2-6 and V is TRBV20-1, with D tentatively TRBD2 (5 bases). Trimming cost V 5 bases and J 0 bases, with 14 bases left between them. CDR1 and CDR2 (germline): DFQATT, SNEGSKA (reference sequence). CDR3 length: 16 residues. CDR3 DNA sequence: TGCAGTGCTCGACCCCCGGGAATCTCTGGGGCCAACGTCCTGACTTTC. This encodes CSARPPGISGANVLTF.

Ten or more counts support this clonotype. The rearrangement links TRBV6-5 to TRBJ1-5; 8 positions agree with TRBD1. CDR1 is MNHEY and CDR2 is SVGAGI in the germline V gene. V lost 6 bases and J lost 7; bases outside the gene matches: 8. The CDR3 spans 14 residues. The CDR3 reads CASRATGDWQPQHF. Written as DNA, the CDR3 is TGTGCCAGCAGGGCGACAGGGGACTGGCAGCCCCAGCATTTT.

This clonotype occurred many times. The chain links TRBV5-6 to TRBJ2-7; TRBD1 aligns across 9 bases. The CDR3 runs 16 residues. The germline CDR1 and CDR2 sequences are SGHDT and YYEEEE. Losses at the gene ends were 2 bases for V and 5 bases for J; bases not matched to a gene: 11. CDR3 loop: CASSFLRDRAGHEQYF. The CDR3 region has the DNA TGTGCCAGCAGCTTCCTCCGGGACAGGGCGGGACACGAGCAGTACTTC.

This clonotype was seen repeatedly, ten times or more. This chain links TRBV11-2 with TRBJ2-2, with unresolved D. V was shortened by 1 base and J by 6 bases, with 12 bases between the two germline ends. Germline CDR1 and CDR2: SGHAT and FQNNGV. The CDR3 sequence is 15 residues long. CDR3 in amino acids: CASSLVRTSPGELFF. Written as DNA, the CDR3 is TGTGCCAGCAGCTTAGTTCGTACTTCCCCCGGGGAGCTGTTTTTT. The full variable domain, completed using reference TRBV11-2 and TRBJ2-2, is EAGVAQSPRYKIIEKRQSVAFWCNPISGHATLYWYQQILGQGPKLLIQFQNNGVVDDSQLPKDRFSAERLKGVDSTLKIQPAKLEDSAVYLCASSLVRTSPGELFFGEGSRLTVL.

At least ten counts were recorded for this clonotype. The chain combines TRBV7-9 with TRBJ1-5, with TRBD1 as a possible D gene (5 bases). Trimming left V 2 bases short and J 3 bases short, with 8 bases between. The CDR3 has 14 amino acids. Germline values: CDR1 SEHNR, CDR2 FQNEAQ (reference sequence). For the CDR3, the DNA is TGTGCCAGCAGCTTATCAGGGCACAATCAGCCCCAGCATTTT. Its translation is CASSLSGHNQPQHF.

The sample holds many counts of this clonotype. This CDR3 is CASSLEQGDEQYF. DNA for the CDR3: TGTGCCAGCAGCTTAGAACAGGGCGACGAGCAGTACTTC. The rearrangement joins TRBV7-7 to TRBJ2-7, with a tentative D call TRBD1 (6 bases). Trimming stripped 1 base from V and 5 bases from J, with 9 bases between. The CDR3 spans 13 residues. CDR1 and CDR2 (germline): SSHAT, FNYEAQ (reference sequence).

This clonotype showed up many times. The rearrangement joins TRBV11-2 to TRBJ1-3; D is unresolved. V was clipped by 2 bases and J by 2 bases, with 4 bases between them. The CDR3 consists of 13 residues. Germline CDR1 reads SGHAT; CDR2 reads FQNNGV. CDR3: CASSLMAGNTIYF. Written as DNA, the CDR3 is TGTGCCAGCAGCTTAATGGCTGGAAACACCATATATTTT.

This clonotype was picked up many times. The V gene is TRBV5-6, the J gene TRBJ2-7, with 7 bases that match TRBD1. CDR3 length equals 16 residues. Germline values: CDR1 SGHDT, CDR2 YYEEEE. The V gene end was trimmed by 2 bases and the J gene end by 2 bases; junction bases not matched to a gene: 10. DNA for the CDR3: TGTGCCAGCAGCTTCGCGCAGGGGGTGGACGCCTACGAGCAGTACTTC. Translating gives CASSFAQGVDAYEQYF.

This clonotype has at least ten counts. The chain joins TRBV5-1 to TRBJ2-7; D gene ambiguous. CDR3 length: 12 residues. CDR1 is SGHRS and CDR2 is YFSETQ in the germline V gene. V lost 1 base and J lost 3, with 5 bases in between. The CDR3 DNA reads as TGCGCCAGCAGCTTGTCGGGCTACGAGCAGTACTTC. Its protein product is CASSLSGYEQYF.

This clonotype has ten or more counts. The V gene is TRBV12-3 or TRBV12-4, the J gene TRBJ2-3, with a weak D call TRBD2 (6 bases). The CDR3 runs to 15 residues. V dropped 3 bases and J dropped 3 bases, with 13 bases sitting between them. DNA for the CDR3: TGTGCCAGCAGTTTGGAAAGCCGGGGGACAGATACGCAGTATTTT. It specifies CASSLESRGTDTQYF.

This clonotype has ten or more counts. V and J are TRBV3-1 and TRBJ2-7; no clear D. From germline, CDR1 is LGHDT and CDR2 YNNKEL (reference sequence). V lost 0 bases, J lost 6 bases, and 12 bases lay in between. This CDR3 is 14 amino acids long. CDR3 sequence (DNA): TGTGCCAGCAGCCAAGAGGGCCGCGCAGGCGAGCAGTACTTC. This sequence encodes CASSQEGRAGEQYF.

This clonotype was counted ten times or more. J is TRBJ2-3 and V is TRBV11-2; D possibly corresponds to TRBD2 (7 bases). Trimming took off 3 bases at V and 2 bases at J, with 12 bases between the two ends. Germline CDR1 and CDR2: SGHAT and FQNNGV. The CDR3 is 15 amino acids. CDR3 loop: CASSLGGGHTDTQYF. The CDR3 DNA follows: TGTGCCAGCAGCTTGGGGGGGGGCCACACAGATACGCAGTATTTT.

In this sample, this clonotype turned up many times. This sequence joins TRBV6-2 or TRBV6-3 and TRBJ1-1, with 8 nucleotides matching TRBD1. Trimming removed 2 bases from V and 1 base from J; junction bases left unmatched: 9. The CDR3 runs 17 residues. Germline loops: CDR1 MNHEY, CDR2 SVGEGT. The CDR3 DNA follows: TGTGCCAGCAGTTACGAATCAGGGGGCCTCTCGAACACTGAAGCTTTCTTT. Translation: CASSYESGGLSNTEAFF.

There are many counts of this clonotype. This chain uses TRBV29-1 with TRBJ2-3; 7 nucleotides line up with TRBD2. This CDR3 is built from 16 residues. The trim removed 6 bases at V and 0 bases at J, leaving 12 bases unmatched. Germline CDR1 reads SQVTM; CDR2 reads ANQGSEA. CDR3 sequence reads: CSVRDYKPLSTDTQYF. In DNA form, the CDR3 reads TGCAGCGTGCGGGACTACAAACCCCTAAGCACAGATACGCAGTATTTT.

The V and J genes are TRBV12-3 or TRBV12-4 and TRBJ2-7; D might be TRBD1 (6 bases). V lost 3 bases and J 0 bases, leaving 9 bases between the germline ends. The CDR3 covers 14 residues. DNA of the CDR3: TGTGCCAGCAGTTTTGAGGACAGCTCCTACGAGCAGTACTTC. The encoded protein is CASSFEDSSYEQYF.

This clonotype occurred many times. The chain joins TRBV6-2 or TRBV6-3 to TRBJ2-1, with a possible D match to TRBD2 (7 bases). CDR1 is MNHEY and CDR2 is SVGEGT in the germline V gene. There are 16 residues in the CDR3. The V end lost 5 bases, the J end lost 4 bases, and 18 bases lay between the germline ends. The CDR3 sequence: CASSPRAGAGYNEQFF. CDR3 DNA: TGTGCCAGCAGTCCCCGGGCGGGGGCCGGGTACAATGAGCAGTTCTTC.